A selection of T cell receptor beta chains follows, all from one sample in a study of siplizumab effects on memory and regulatory T cells. TCRdb's copy holds only in-frame clones and misses some; the assay was immunoSEQ multiplex PCR. Among about 50,000 clones listed, roughly 84% were seen once. Sequenced material: naive CD8+ T cells sorted from blood. The receptors were gathered from a human donor in good health. CDR3s leave out the opening cysteine and the closing phenylalanine or tryptophan.

v_gene	j_gene	CDR3aa
TRBV27	TRBJ2-7	ASSSGAKPYEQY
TRBV19	TRBJ1-5	ASSIWTLVTGPNQPQH
TRBV19	TRBJ2-7	ATGEGFGAYEQY
TRBV7-8	TRBJ1-3	ASSAGRIGPSGNTIY
TRBV11-2	TRBJ2-7	ASSSDSSYEQY
TRBV5-4	TRBJ1-2	ASSSGHTQYGYT
TRBV6-1	TRBJ1-2	ASSEGGEGST
TRBV19	TRBJ2-1	ASSTAGEGNEQF
TRBV7-9	TRBJ1-2	ASSLPGTVYGYT
TRBV19	TRBJ2-7	ASSRDSAYEQY
TRBV7-2	TRBJ2-7	ASSSIRTHEQY
TRBV6-6	TRBJ1-5	ASSYNPDSNQPQH
TRBV6-1	TRBJ1-1	ASSEFRNWEHQNTEAF
TRBV7-9	TRBJ2-1	ASTYFNEQF
TRBV29-1	TRBJ1-2	SVVGTGISSGYT
TRBV15	TRBJ2-2	ATSGYTGDGELF
TRBV19	TRBJ1-2	ASSIGTARSNYGYT
TRBV5-6	TRBJ2-5	ASSLGASQETQY
TRBV6-6	NA	ASRTTTNRDEQY
TRBV20-1	TRBJ1-3	SASIGNTIY
TRBV5-4	TRBJ2-2	ASSSITGELF
TRBV7-9	TRBJ1-4	ASSLHESGVDEKLF
TRBV6-1	TRBJ2-2	ASREGGYTGELF
TRBV27	TRBJ2-7	ASSPRTDLGEQY
TRBV5-1	TRBJ1-2	ASSQNVDSYGYT
TRBV7-9	TRBJ2-7	ASSQSSEQY
TRBV4-1	TRBJ2-5	ASSQGTTLQETQY
TRBV10-1	TRBJ1-4	ASSGGDRGLTANEKLF
TRBV4-2	TRBJ2-1	ASSQERTPGNEQF
TRBV9	TRBJ2-1	ASLSGGSYNEQF
TRBV14	TRBJ1-6	ASSQEGVGSPLH
TRBV9	TRBJ2-1	ASSVEGGDPLNEQF
TRBV10-2	TRBJ2-1	ASSDRALPF
TRBV27	TRBJ1-1	ASSLLGNTEAF
TRBV7-2	TRBJ2-2	ASSLVGGVDTGELF
TRBV19	TRBJ1-5	ASSTGGFDQPQH
TRBV10-3	TRBJ2-3	AISQSTPDLRGLRAGTQY
TRBV6-6	TRBJ1-3	ASSLSNTIY
TRBV4-1	TRBJ2-7	ASSPFETDEQY
TRBV9	TRBJ2-3	ASSGTGGRNTQY
TRBV5-1	TRBJ2-7	ASSVNSYEQY
TRBV7-8	TRBJ1-1	ASSLTRMNTEAF
TRBV29-1	TRBJ2-1	ATWTGGYNEQF
TRBV7-6	TRBJ1-2	ASREGAGVGGYT
TRBV6-5	TRBJ2-7	ASGAVSYEQY
TRBV27	TRBJ2-5	ASRLAGAPEETQY
TRBV19	TRBJ2-1	ASSIGGGSSYNEQF
TRBV5-1	TRBJ1-5	ASSLAGFNQPQH
TRBV6-1	TRBJ1-2	ASRTGGMGYT